This T cell receptor (beta chain) was identified in a study of human T cells and chemical hapten exposure. Concerning this clonotype itself: Its antigen remains unidentified.

Described time point: patch test 3, about 24 weeks after DPC sensitization. Treatment indicated: therapeutic diphenylcyclopropenone sensitization with weekly scalp DPC. Researchers sampled blood before each patch test went on. TCRdb processed the RACE reads anew with MiXCR; each CDR3 protein has one entry. The top ten hold 2.5% of the sample, which has 150,000 to 200,000 distinct CDR3 sequences, 20% to 25% seen once. V was clipped by 0 bases and J by 0 bases, with 10 bases between them. This CDR3 is built from 16 residues. Germline CDR1 and CDR2: SGHKS and YYEKEE (reference sequence). Overall study results and limits: Expanded TCRs created a significantly greater count of big CDR3 similarity clusters than controls did. Once DPC sensitization occurred, TCRs above 1 in 1000 frequency showed no change.

The input for sequencing was whole blood, taken in connection with sensitization to the hapten diphenylcyclopropenone (DPC). The sequence was collected from a woman in her thirties or forties with alopecia areata. Some clones in this sample may be carry-over from other donors' samples. The V gene is TRBV5-5, the J gene TRBJ2-1; D is uncertain. CDR3 amino acids: CASSLERISSYNEQFF. CDR3 DNA: TGTGCCAGCAGCTTGGAGCGTATCAGCTCCTACAATGAGCAGTTCTTC.